This T cell receptor (beta chain) came from a study of shared clonotypes between healthy human individuals. Study outcomes and limitations: Sampling covered blood only; tissue repertoires likely differ. All-four-donor shared clonotypes had higher generation probabilities than non-shared clonotypes did.

To note about this clone: What it recognizes is unknown.

Each subset's genomic DNA was shared equally among a number of immunoSEQ plates. The repertoire was sequenced with immunoSEQ multiplex PCR; TCRdb's copy has only in-frame clones and lacks some. The sample lists approximately 2,000,000 clones, around 95% occurring once. Positive CCR7 selection of CD45RO-negative cells yielded the naive CD8 cells, and terminally differentiated effector memory CD45RA+ cells were excluded. All the donors were Caucasian adults who lived in Nashville, Tennessee. Trimming left V 7 bases short and J 6 bases short, with 17 bases between. The CDR3 sequence is 14 residues long. Per the germline V gene, CDR1 is SNHLY and CDR2 is FYNNEI.

The sequenced sample consisted of naive CD8+ T cells from PBMCs. This TCR was sampled from a man younger than 35 in good health. Some clones in this sample may be carry-over from other donors' samples. The rearrangement uses TRBV2 and TRBJ2-3; D is perhaps TRBD2 (5 bases). Here the CDR3 reads CASILGDYGDTQYF. CDR3 bases: TGTGCCAGCATCCTTGGAGACTACGGTGATACGCAGTATTTT.